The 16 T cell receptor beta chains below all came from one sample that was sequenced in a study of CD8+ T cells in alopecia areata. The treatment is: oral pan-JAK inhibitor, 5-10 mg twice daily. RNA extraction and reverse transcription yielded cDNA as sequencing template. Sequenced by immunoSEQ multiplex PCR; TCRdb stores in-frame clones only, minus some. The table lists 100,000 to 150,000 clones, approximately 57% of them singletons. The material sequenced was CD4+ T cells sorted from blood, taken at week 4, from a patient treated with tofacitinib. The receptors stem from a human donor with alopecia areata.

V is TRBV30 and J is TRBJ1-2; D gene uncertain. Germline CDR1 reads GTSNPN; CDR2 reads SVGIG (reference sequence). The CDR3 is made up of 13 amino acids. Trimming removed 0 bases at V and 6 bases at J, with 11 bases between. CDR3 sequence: CAWSVPGHHGYTF. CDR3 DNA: TGTGCCTGGAGTGTACCAGGTCACCATGGCTACACCTTC.

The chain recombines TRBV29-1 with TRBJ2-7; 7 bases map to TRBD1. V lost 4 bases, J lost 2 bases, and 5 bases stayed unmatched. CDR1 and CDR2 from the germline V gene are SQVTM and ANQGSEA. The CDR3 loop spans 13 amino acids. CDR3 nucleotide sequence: TGCAGCGTTGTCCGGGACAGTCCCTACGAGCAGTACTTC. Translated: CSVVRDSPYEQYF.

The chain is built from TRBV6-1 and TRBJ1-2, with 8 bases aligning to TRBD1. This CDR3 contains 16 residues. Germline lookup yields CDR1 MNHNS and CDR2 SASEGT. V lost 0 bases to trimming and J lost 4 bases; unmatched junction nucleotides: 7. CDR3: CASSEAQTGAIYGYTF. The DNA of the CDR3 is TGTGCCAGCAGTGAAGCCCAGACAGGGGCGATCTATGGCTACACCTTC.

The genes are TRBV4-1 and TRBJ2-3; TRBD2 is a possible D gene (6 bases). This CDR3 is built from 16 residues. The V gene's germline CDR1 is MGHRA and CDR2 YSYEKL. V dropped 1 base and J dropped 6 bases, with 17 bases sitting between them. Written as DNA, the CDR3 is TGCGCCAGCAGCCAAGGAACTTTACAGGCGGGGGATACGCAGTATTTT. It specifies CASSQGTLQAGDTQYF.

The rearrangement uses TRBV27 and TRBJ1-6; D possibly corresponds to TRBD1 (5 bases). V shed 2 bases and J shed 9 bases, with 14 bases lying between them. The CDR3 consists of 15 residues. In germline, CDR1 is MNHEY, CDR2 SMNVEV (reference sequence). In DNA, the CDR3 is TGTGCCAGCAGTTTAGAGGGGCGCTTAGGTTCACCCCTCCACTTT. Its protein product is CASSLEGRLGSPLHF.

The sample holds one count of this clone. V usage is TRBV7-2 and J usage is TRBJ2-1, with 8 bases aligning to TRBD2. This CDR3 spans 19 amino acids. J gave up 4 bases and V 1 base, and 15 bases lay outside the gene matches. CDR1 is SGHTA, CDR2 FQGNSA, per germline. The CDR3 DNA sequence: TGTGCCAGCAGCTTAGGAGGGGGAGGAGCGGGAGTGAGATACAATGAGCAGTTCTTC. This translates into CASSLGGGGAGVRYNEQFF.

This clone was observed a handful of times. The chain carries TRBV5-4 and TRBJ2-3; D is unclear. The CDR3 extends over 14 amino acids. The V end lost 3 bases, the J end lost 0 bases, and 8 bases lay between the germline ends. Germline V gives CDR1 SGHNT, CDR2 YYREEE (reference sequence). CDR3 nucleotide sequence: TGTGCCAGCAGCTGGGATTCTAGCACAGATACGCAGTATTTT. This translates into CASSWDSSTDTQYF.

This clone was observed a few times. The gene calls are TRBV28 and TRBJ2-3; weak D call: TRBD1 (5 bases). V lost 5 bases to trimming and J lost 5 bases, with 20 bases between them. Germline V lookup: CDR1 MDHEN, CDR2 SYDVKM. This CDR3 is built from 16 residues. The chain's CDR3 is CASSLTPGSSRDTQYF. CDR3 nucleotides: TGTGCCAGCAGTCTAACCCCAGGGTCCTCCAGAGATACGCAGTATTTT.

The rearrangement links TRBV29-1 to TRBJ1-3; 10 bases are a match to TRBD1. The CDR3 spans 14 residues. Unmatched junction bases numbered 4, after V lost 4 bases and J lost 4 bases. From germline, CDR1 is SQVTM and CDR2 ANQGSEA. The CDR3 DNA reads TGCAGCGTTGCCTGGGACAGGGGAGGAAACACCATATATTTT. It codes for CSVAWDRGGNTIYF.

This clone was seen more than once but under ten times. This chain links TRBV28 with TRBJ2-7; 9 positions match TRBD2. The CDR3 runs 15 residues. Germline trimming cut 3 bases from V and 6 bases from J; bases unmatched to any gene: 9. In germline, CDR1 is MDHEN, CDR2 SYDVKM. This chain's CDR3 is CASSLVSGRSSEQYF. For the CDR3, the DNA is TGTGCCAGCAGTTTGGTTAGCGGGAGATCAAGCGAGCAGTACTTC.

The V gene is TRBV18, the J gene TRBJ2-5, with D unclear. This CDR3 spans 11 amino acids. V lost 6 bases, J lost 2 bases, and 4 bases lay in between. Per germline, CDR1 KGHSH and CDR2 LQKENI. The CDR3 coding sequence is TGTGCCAGCTCCGCGCAAGAGACCCAGTACTTC. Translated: CASSAQETQYF. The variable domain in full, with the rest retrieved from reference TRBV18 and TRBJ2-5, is NAGVMQNPRHLVRRRGQEARLRCSPMKGHSHVYWYRQLPEEGLKFMVYLQKENIIDESGMPKERFSAEFPKEGPSILRIQQVVRGDSAAYFCASSAQETQYFGPGTRLLVL.

The CDR3 DNA reads as TGTGCCACCAGCAGAGCTGCGGGCGTGGCCCAGCATTTT. Its protein product is CATSRAAGVAQHF. The J gene is TRBJ1-5, the V gene TRBV15; unclear D gene. The CDR3 sequence is 13 residues long. Trimming removed 1 base at V and 11 bases at J, with 12 bases between. CDR1 is LNHNV and CDR2 is YYDKDF in the germline V gene (reference sequence).

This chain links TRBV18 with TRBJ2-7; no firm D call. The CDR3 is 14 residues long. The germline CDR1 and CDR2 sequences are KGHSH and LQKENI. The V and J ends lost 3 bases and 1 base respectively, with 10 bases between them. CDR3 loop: CASSPPVGSYEQYF. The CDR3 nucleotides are TGTGCCAGCTCACCTCCTGTGGGTTCCTACGAGCAGTACTTC. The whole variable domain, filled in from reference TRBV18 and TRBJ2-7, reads NAGVMQNPRHLVRRRGQEARLRCSPMKGHSHVYWYRQLPEEGLKFMVYLQKENIIDESGMPKERFSAEFPKEGPSILRIQQVVRGDSAAYFCASSPPVGSYEQYFGPGTRLTVT.

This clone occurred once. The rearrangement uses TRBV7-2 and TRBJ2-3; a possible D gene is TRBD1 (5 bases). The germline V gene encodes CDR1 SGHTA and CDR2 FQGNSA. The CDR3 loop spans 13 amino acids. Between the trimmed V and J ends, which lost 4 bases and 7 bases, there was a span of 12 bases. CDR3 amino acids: CASSSSGRNTQYF. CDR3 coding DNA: TGTGCCAGCAGCTCATCAGGGCGAAATACGCAGTATTTT.

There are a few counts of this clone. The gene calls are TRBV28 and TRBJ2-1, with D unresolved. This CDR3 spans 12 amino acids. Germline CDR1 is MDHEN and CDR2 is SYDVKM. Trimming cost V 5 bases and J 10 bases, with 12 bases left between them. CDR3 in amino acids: CASSTPAMEQFF. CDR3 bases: TGTGCCAGCAGTACCCCCGCGATGGAGCAGTTCTTC. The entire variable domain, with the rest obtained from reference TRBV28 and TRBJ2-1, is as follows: DVKVTQSSRYLVKRTGEKVFLECVQDMDHENMFWYRQDPGLGLRLIYFSYDVKMKEKGDIPEGYSVSREKKERFSLILESASTNQTSMYLCASSTPAMEQFFGPGTRLTVL.

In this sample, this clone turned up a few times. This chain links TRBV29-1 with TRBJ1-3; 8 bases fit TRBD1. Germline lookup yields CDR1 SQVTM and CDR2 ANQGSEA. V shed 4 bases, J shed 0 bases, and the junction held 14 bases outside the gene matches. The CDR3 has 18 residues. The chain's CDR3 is CSVGSRTGPTNSGNTIYF. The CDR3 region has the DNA TGCAGCGTTGGCTCTAGGACAGGGCCTACCAACTCTGGAAACACCATATATTTT.